Presented here are 10 T cell receptor beta chains from one specimen sequenced in a study of chemoradiotherapy in HPV16-positive cancers. Sequencing was performed with immunoSEQ multiplex PCR; in TCRdb, only in-frame clones are kept and a portion is missing. The data show approximately 2,300 clones, with around 79% seen just once and over 15% held by the top ten. This specimen was tumor tissue, taken from a patient who underwent chemoradiotherapy. These receptors all stem from a human donor with HPV-associated anogenital cancer.

This sequence joins TRBV4-1 and TRBJ2-7; 7 bases agree with TRBD1. V lost 4 bases and J lost 0; bases outside the gene matches: 12. The CDR3 is 17 residues long. The germline V gene encodes CDR1 MGHRA and CDR2 YSYEKL. DNA for the CDR3: TGCGCCAGCAGCCGACAGATCGCCGGGACAGCCTCCTACGAGCAGTACTTC. Translating it yields CASSRQIAGTASYEQYF.

The chain is built from TRBV5-4 and TRBJ1-3, with TRBD1 matching 9 bases. V was pared by 4 bases and J by 0 bases, with 8 bases of the junction left unmatched. From germline, CDR1 is SGHNT and CDR2 YYREEE (reference sequence). The CDR3 has 17 residues. The CDR3 reads CASSPGQGTVSGNTIYF. The CDR3 DNA follows: TGTGCCAGCAGCCCCGGACAGGGGACCGTCTCTGGAAACACCATATATTTT.

The rearrangement links TRBV11-2 to TRBJ1-4, with D possibly being TRBD1 (5 bases). Germline V gene lookup returns CDR1 SGHAT and CDR2 FQNNGV. The CDR3 consists of 15 residues. Trimming shortened V by 1 base and J by 6 bases, and 12 bases separated the two germline ends. The CDR3 DNA reads as TGTGCCAGCAGCTTAGTGTTCGGGGGTCATGAAAAACTGTTTTTT. This encodes CASSLVFGGHEKLFF.

This rearrangement joins TRBV28 to TRBJ1-1; tentative D call: TRBD1 (5 bases). Germline CDR1 reads MDHEN; CDR2 reads SYDVKM. This CDR3 contains 17 residues. V shed 7 bases and J shed 5 bases, with 26 bases lying between them. CDR3: CASTLSYSGGGNTEAFF. CDR3 bases: TGTGCCAGCACCCTTTCCTATAGTGGGGGGGGGAATACTGAAGCTTTCTTT.

V is TRBV13 and J is TRBJ2-7, with D perhaps TRBD1 (6 bases). Trimming took off 0 bases at V and 2 bases at J, with 11 bases between the two ends. The CDR3 runs to 15 residues. Germline-derived CDR1 and CDR2 are PRHDT and FYEKMQ (reference sequence). Here the CDR3 reads CASSLGTGLAYEQYF. The DNA for the CDR3 is TGTGCCAGCAGCTTAGGGACAGGTCTCGCCTACGAGCAGTACTTC.

The rearrangement joins TRBV7-2 to TRBJ2-5; no firm D call. The CDR3 has 14 amino acids. V lost 1 base and J 1 base, leaving 7 bases between the germline ends. Germline loops: CDR1 SGHTA, CDR2 FQGNSA. The CDR3 sequence is CASSLGRSQETQYF. CDR3 nucleotide sequence: TGTGCCAGCAGCTTAGGACGGTCCCAAGAGACCCAGTACTTC. Based on the CDR3 plus reference TRBV7-2 and TRBJ2-5, the full variable domain is GAGVSQSPSNKVTEKGKDVELRCDPISGHTALYWYRQSLGQGLEFLIYFQGNSAPDKSGLPSDRFSAERTGGSVSTLTIQRTQQEDSAVYLCASSLGRSQETQYFGPGTRLLVL.

This chain connects TRBV18 to TRBJ1-1; D may be TRBD1 (6 bases). V shed 2 bases and J shed 3 bases, with 16 bases lying between them. CDR1 is KGHSH and CDR2 is LQKENI in the germline V gene. This CDR3 is 16 amino acids long. The chain's CDR3 is CASSPTAAGADTEAFF. CDR3 nucleotide sequence: TGTGCCAGCTCACCAACGGCGGCAGGGGCGGACACTGAAGCTTTCTTT.

The chain uses TRBV7-9 and TRBJ1-1; D uncertain. The CDR3 extends over 14 amino acids. The V end lost 5 bases, the J end lost 5 bases, and 15 bases lay between the germline ends. The germline V gene has CDR1 SEHNR and CDR2 FQNEAQ (reference sequence). In DNA, the CDR3 is TGTGCCAGCAGCCCAGGAGAGGGATGGACTGAAGCTTTCTTT. It codes for CASSPGEGWTEAFF.

The gene calls are TRBV28 and TRBJ2-3; no clear D gene. The CDR3 consists of 15 residues. The V gene's germline CDR1 is MDHEN and CDR2 SYDVKM. Trimming pared 4 bases from V and 0 bases from J, leaving 11 bases between. The CDR3 DNA reads as TGTGCCAGCAGTTATTTCGAGTCTAGCACAGATACGCAGTATTTT. This translates into CASSYFESSTDTQYF.

The genes are TRBV30 and TRBJ1-5, with unresolved D. Germline V gene sequence: CDR1 GTSNPN, CDR2 SVGIG (reference sequence). CDR3 length equals 13 residues. Trimming left V 0 bases short and J 4 bases short, with 7 bases between. The CDR3 sequence: CAWSVGGNQPQHF. The CDR3, as DNA: TGTGCCTGGAGTGTGGGCGGGAATCAGCCCCAGCATTTT. Full variable domain (rest looked up from reference TRBV30 and TRBJ1-5): SQTIHQWPATLVQPVGSPLSLECTVEGTSNPNLYWYRQAAGRGLQLLFYSVGIGQISSEVPQNLSASRPQDRQFILSSKKLLLSDSGFYLCAWSVGGNQPQHFGDGTRLSIL.